The sequence of this T cell receptor (beta chain) was determined in a study of blood T cell repertoires in COVID-19. Germline CDR1 GTSNPN, CDR2 SVGIG (reference sequence). This CDR3 contains 10 residues. Trimming removed 8 bases from V and 8 bases from J; junction bases left unmatched: 5. This clone turned up a few times. The authors' processing: The authors estimated nucleated cell counts from reference gene primer amplification. Method: immunoSEQ multiplex PCR; TCRdb's copy keeps in-frame clones and lacks some. Clone size and V and J calls were adopted from that table, with D and trimming inferred from the DNA. The table has some 140,000 clones, about 90% seen once.

The rearrangement uses TRBV30 and TRBJ1-1; 7 bases line up with TRBD1. The TCR comes from a man in his forties or fifties with acute or convalescent COVID-19. What was sequenced was peripheral blood. For the CDR3, the DNA is TGTGCCCGCATGGGACAGGAAGCTTTCTTT. It is translated as CARMGQEAFF.